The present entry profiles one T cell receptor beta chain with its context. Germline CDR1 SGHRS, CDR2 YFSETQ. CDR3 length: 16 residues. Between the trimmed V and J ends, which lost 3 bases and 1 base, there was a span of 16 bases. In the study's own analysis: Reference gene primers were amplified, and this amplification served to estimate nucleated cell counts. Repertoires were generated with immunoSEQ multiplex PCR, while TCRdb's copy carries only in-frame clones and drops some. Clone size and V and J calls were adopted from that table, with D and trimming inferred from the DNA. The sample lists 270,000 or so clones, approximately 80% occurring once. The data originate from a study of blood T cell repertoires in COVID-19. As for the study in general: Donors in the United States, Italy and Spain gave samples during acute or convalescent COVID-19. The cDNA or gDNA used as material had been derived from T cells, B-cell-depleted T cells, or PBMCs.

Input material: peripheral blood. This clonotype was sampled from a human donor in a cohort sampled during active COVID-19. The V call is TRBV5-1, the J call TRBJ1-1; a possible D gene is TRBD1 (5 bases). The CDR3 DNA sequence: TGCGCCAGCAGCTCAGGAATAGGGGTCACGAACACTGAAGCTTTCTTT. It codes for CASSSGIGVTNTEAFF.